The T cell receptor (beta chain) under discussion was sequenced for a study of T cells after yellow fever vaccination. Using its own MiXCR run on the 5' RACE reads, TCRdb lists one record per CDR3 protein. The sample lists 300,000 or so distinct CDR3 sequences; over 10% were seen once. Germline lookup yields CDR1 GTSNPN and CDR2 SVGIG (reference sequence). The CDR3 spans 15 residues. Regarding this clonotype: At one boundary the junction diverges from the germline segment, which might be a read error.

The origin of this receptor is a man in his thirties or forties who received the YFV17D yellow fever vaccine. Sequencing was performed on CD4+ T cells sorted from PBMCs, taken 45 days after the yellow fever booster vaccination. The chain employs TRBV30 and TRBJ2-2; TRBD1 matches 9 bases. CDR3 sequence: CARRQGTGHTGELFF. The CDR3 DNA follows: TGTGCCCGGAGGCAGGGGACAGGGCACACCGGGGAGCTGTTTTTT.